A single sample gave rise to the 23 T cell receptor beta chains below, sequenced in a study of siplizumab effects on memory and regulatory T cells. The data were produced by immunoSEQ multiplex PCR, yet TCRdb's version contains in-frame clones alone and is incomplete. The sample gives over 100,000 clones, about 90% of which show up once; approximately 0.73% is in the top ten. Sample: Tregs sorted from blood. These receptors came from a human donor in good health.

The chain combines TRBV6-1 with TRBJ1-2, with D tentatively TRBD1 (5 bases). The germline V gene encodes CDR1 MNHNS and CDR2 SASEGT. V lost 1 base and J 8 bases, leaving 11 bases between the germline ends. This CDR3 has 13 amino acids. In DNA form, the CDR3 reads TGTGCCAGCAGTGAAGGGGGGGTGGAGGGCTACACCTTC. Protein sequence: CASSEGGVEGYTF.

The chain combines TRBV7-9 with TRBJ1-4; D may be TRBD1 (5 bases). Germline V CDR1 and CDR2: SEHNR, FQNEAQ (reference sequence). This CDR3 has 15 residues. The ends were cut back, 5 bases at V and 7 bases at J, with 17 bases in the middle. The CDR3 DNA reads TGTGCCAGCAGCATCGCCCCGGGGGTTGGTGAAAAACTGTTTTTT. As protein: CASSIAPGVGEKLFF.

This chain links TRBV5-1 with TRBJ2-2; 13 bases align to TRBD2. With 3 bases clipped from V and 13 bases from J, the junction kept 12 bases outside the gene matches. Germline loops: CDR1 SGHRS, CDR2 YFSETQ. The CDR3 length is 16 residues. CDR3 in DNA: TGCGCCAGCAGCTCCCACAATACTAGCGGGGGGGCCGCGCTGTTTTTT. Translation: CASSSHNTSGGAALFF. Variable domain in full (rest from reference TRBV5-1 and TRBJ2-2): KAGVTQTPRYLIKTRGQQVTLSCSPISGHRSVSWYQQTPGQGLQFLFEYFSETQRNKGNFPGRFSGRQFSNSRSEMNVSTLELGDSALYLCASSSHNTSGGAALFFGEGSRLTVL.

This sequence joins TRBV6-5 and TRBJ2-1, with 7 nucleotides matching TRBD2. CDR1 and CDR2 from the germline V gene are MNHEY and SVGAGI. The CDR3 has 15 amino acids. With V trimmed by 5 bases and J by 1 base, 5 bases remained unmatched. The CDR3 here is CASSIAGRSYNEQFF. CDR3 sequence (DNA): TGTGCCAGCAGTATAGCGGGTAGATCCTACAATGAGCAGTTCTTC.

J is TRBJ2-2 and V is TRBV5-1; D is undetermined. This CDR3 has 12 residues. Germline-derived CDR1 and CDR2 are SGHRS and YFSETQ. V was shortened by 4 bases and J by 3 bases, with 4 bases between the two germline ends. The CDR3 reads CASSTHTGELFF. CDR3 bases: TGCGCCAGCAGCACTCACACCGGGGAGCTGTTTTTT.

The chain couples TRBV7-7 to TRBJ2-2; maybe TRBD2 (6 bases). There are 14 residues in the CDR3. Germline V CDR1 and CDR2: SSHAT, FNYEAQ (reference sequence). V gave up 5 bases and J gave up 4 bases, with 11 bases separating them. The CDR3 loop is CASSPTSLTGELFF. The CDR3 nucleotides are TGTGCCAGCAGCCCCACTAGCCTCACCGGGGAGCTGTTTTTT. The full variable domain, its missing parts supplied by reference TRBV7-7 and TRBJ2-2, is GAGVSQSPRYKVTKRGQDVTLRCDPISSHATLYWYQQALGQGPEFLTYFNYEAQPDKSGLPSDRFSAERPEGSISTLTIQRTEQRDSAMYRCASSPTSLTGELFFGEGSRLTVL.

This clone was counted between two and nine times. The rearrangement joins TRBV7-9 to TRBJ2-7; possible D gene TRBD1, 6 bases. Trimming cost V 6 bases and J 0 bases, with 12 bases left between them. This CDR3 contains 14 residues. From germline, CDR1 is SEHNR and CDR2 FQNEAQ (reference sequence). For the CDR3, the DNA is TGTGCCAGCAGTACCAGGGGCATCTCCTACGAGCAGTACTTC. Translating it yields CASSTRGISYEQYF.

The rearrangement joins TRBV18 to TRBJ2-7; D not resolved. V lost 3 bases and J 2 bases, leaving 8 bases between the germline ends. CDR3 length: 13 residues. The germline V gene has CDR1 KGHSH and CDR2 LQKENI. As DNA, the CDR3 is TGTGCCAGCTCACCTTGGACCACCTACGAGCAGTACTTC. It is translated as CASSPWTTYEQYF.

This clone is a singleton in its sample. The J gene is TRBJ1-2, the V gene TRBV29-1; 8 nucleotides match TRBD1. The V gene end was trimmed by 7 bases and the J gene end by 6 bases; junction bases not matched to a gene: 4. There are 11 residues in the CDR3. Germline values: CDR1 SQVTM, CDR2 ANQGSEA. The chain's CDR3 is CSASQGDGYTF. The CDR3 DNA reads TGCAGCGCTTCACAGGGGGATGGCTACACCTTC.

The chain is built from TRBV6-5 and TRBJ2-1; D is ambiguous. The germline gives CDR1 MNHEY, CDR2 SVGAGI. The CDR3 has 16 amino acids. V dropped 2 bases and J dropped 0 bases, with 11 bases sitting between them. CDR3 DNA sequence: TGTGCCAGCAGTTACAGCGCTCCCAGCTCCTACAATGAGCAGTTCTTC. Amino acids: CASSYSAPSSYNEQFF.

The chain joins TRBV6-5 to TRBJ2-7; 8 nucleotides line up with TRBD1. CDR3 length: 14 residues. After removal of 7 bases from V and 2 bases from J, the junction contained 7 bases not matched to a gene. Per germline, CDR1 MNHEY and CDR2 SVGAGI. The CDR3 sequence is CASTPGQDAYEQYF. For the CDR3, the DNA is TGTGCCAGCACCCCGGGACAGGACGCCTACGAGCAGTACTTC.

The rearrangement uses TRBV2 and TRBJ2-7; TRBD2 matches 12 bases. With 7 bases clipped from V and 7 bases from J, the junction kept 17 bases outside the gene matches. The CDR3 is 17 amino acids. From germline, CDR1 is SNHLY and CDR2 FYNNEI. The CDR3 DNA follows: TGTGCCAGCATTTTTGGACTAGCGGGAAATGTCCTCGGAGAGCAGTACTTC. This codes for CASIFGLAGNVLGEQYF.

The CDR3 loop is CASSLGYRAGELFF. As DNA, the CDR3 is TGCGCCAGCAGCTTGGGCTATCGCGCCGGGGAGCTGTTTTTT. The genes are TRBV5-1 and TRBJ2-2; D gene ambiguous. The CDR3 contains 14 residues. CDR1 and CDR2 from the germline V gene are SGHRS and YFSETQ. With 0 bases removed from V and 6 bases from J, the gap between germline ends came to 9 bases. The variable domain in full, with the rest retrieved from reference TRBV5-1 and TRBJ2-2, is KAGVTQTPRYLIKTRGQQVTLSCSPISGHRSVSWYQQTPGQGLQFLFEYFSETQRNKGNFPGRFSGRQFSNSRSEMNVSTLELGDSALYLCASSLGYRAGELFFGEGSRLTVL.

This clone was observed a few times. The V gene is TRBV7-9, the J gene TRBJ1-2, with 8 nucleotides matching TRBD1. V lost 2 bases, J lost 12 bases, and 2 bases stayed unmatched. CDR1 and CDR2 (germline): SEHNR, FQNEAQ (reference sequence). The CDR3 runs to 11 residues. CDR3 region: CASSLTGGDTF. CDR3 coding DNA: TGTGCCAGCAGCTTAACAGGGGGTGACACCTTC.

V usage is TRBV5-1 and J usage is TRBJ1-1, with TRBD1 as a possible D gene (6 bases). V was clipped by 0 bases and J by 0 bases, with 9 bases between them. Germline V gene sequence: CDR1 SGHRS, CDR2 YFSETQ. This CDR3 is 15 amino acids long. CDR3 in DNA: TGCGCCAGCAGCTTGGGGCCAGGGGTGAACACTGAAGCTTTCTTT. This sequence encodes CASSLGPGVNTEAFF.

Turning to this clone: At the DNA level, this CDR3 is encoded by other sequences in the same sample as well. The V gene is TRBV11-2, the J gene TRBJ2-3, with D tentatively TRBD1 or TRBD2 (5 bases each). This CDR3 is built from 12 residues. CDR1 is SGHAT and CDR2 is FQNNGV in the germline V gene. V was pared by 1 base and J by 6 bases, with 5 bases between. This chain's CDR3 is CASSLGGDTQYF. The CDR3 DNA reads TGTGCCAGCAGCTTAGGGGGGGATACGCAGTATTTT.

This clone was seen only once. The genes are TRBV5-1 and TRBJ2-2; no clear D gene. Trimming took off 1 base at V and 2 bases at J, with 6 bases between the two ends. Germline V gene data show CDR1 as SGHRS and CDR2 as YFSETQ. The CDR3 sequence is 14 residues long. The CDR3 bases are TGCGCCAGCAGCTTGTACCTAAACACCGGGGAGCTGTTTTTT. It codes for CASSLYLNTGELFF. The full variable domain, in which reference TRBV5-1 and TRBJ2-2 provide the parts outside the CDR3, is KAGVTQTPRYLIKTRGQQVTLSCSPISGHRSVSWYQQTPGQGLQFLFEYFSETQRNKGNFPGRFSGRQFSNSRSEMNVSTLELGDSALYLCASSLYLNTGELFFGEGSRLTVL.

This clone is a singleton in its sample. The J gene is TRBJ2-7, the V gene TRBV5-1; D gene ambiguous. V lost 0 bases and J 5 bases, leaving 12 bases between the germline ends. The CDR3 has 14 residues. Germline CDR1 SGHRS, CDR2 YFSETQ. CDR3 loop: CASSLEAPRDEQYF. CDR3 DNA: TGCGCCAGCAGCTTGGAGGCCCCAAGGGACGAGCAGTACTTC.

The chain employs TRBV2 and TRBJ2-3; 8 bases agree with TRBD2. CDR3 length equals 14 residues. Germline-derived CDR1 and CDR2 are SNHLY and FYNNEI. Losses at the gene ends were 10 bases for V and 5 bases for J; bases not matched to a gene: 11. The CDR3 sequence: CATSLTSAGDTQYF. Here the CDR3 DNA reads TGTGCCACCTCCCTGACTAGCGCCGGAGATACGCAGTATTTT.

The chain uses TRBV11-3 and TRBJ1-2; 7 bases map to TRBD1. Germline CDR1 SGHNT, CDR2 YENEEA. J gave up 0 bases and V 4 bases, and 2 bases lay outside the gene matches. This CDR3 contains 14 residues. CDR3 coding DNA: TGTGCCAGCAGCTCGCAGGGGGCTAACTATGGCTACACCTTC. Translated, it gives CASSSQGANYGYTF.

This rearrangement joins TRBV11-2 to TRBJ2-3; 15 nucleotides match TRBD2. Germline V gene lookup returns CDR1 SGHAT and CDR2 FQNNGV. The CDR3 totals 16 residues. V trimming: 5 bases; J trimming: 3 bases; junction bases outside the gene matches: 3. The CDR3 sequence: CASSQGTSGRTDTQYF. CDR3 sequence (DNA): TGTGCCAGCAGCCAGGGGACTAGCGGGAGGACAGATACGCAGTATTTT.

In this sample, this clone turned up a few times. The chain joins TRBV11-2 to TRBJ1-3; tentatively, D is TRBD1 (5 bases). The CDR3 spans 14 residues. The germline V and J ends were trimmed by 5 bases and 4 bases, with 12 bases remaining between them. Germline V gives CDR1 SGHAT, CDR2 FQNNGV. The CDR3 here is CASSPQWGGNTIYF. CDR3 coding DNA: TGTGCCAGCAGCCCCCAGTGGGGGGGAAACACCATATATTTT.

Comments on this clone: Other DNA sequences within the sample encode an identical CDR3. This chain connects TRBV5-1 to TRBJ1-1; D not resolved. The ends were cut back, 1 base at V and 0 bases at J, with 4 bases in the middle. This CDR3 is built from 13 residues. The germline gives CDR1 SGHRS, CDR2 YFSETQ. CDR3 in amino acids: CASSLTVNTEAFF. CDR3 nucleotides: TGCGCCAGCAGCTTGACGGTGAACACTGAAGCTTTCTTT.